The 20 T cell receptor beta chains presented below share a single source sample, sequenced in a study of vaccination effects on CD4 cells after COVID-19. The culture ran for under eleven days, and then CD4+ T cells were isolated. These receptors lack a known antigen. Profiled with immunoSEQ multiplex PCR; TCRdb holds only in-frame clones, not every one. This table has 70,000 to 85,000 clones, approximately 80% appearing once. The source material was CD4+ T cells from PBMCs cultured without peptide, sampled before COVID-19 vaccination. The receptors were gathered from a human donor who received a COVID-19 vaccine.

The genes are TRBV29-1 and TRBJ1-2, with a possible D match to TRBD1 (6 bases). Looked up from germline, CDR1 is SQVTM and CDR2 is ANQGSEA. CDR3 size: 12 residues. V was shortened by 3 bases and J by 6 bases, with 11 bases between the two germline ends. CDR3 residues: CSVEGGLNGYTF. The CDR3 DNA sequence: TGCAGCGTTGAGGGGGGGCTCAATGGCTACACCTTC.

There are a few counts of this clone. The chain joins TRBV14 to TRBJ1-3, with unresolved D. The V end lost 0 bases, the J end lost 5 bases, and 17 bases lay between the germline ends. CDR1 is SGHDN, CDR2 FVKESK, per germline. This CDR3 contains 17 residues. Here the CDR3 reads CASSQDIAGGRRNTIYF. CDR3 DNA sequence: TGTGCCAGCAGCCAAGATATAGCAGGCGGCCGAAGAAACACCATATATTTT.

The genes are TRBV5-6 and TRBJ1-2; D possibly corresponds to TRBD1 (6 bases). V lost 0 bases to trimming and J lost 2 bases, with 8 bases between them. Germline CDR1 and CDR2: SGHDT and YYEEEE. The CDR3 extends over 14 amino acids. CDR3 nucleotide sequence: TGTGCCAGCAGCTTGGGGACAGTGAACTATGGCTACACCTTC. It encodes CASSLGTVNYGYTF.

V is TRBV19 and J is TRBJ1-2; D is ambiguous. Looked up from germline, CDR1 is LNHDA and CDR2 is SQIVND (reference sequence). This CDR3 has 12 amino acids. The V and J ends lost 5 bases and 8 bases respectively, with 12 bases between them. CDR3 amino acids: CASSPTLGGYTF. CDR3 nucleotides: TGTGCCAGTAGTCCTACCCTTGGAGGCTACACCTTC.

The V gene is TRBV6-2 or TRBV6-3, the J gene TRBJ2-7, with D perhaps TRBD1 (6 bases). There are 16 residues in the CDR3. Trimming left V 5 bases short and J 0 bases short, with 17 bases between. Germline-derived CDR1 and CDR2 are MNHEY and SVGEGT. The CDR3 sequence is CASSAPRGVSSYEQYV. Written as DNA, the CDR3 is TGTGCCAGCAGTGCACCCAGGGGCGTCAGCTCCTACGAGCAGTACGTC.

V usage is TRBV2 and J usage is TRBJ2-1, with TRBD2 as a possible D gene (7 bases). Germline V lookup: CDR1 SNHLY, CDR2 FYNNEI. There are 12 residues in the CDR3. V lost 8 bases and J 14 bases, leaving 19 bases between the germline ends. The CDR3 sequence is CASGGGGGIKFF. The CDR3, as DNA: TGTGCCAGCGGCGGGGGCGGGGGTATAAAGTTCTTC.

V usage is TRBV18 and J usage is TRBJ1-5, with 9 bases lining up with TRBD1. CDR3 length: 17 amino acids. V shed 2 bases, J shed 3 bases, and the junction held 8 bases outside the gene matches. The V gene's germline CDR1 is KGHSH and CDR2 LQKENI. The CDR3 spells CASSPSYTGGDNQPQHF. CDR3 sequence (DNA): TGTGCCAGCTCACCATCTTATACAGGGGGCGACAATCAGCCCCAGCATTTT.

The chain uses TRBV21-1 and TRBJ2-7; the D segment call TRBD1 is taken from the table without a DNA check. TRBV21-1 is shown as a pseudogene. The CDR3 has 15 amino acids. CDR3 bases: TGTGCCAGCAGCAAAATCAGGGGACAGGGCTACGAGCAGTACGTC. It translates to CASSKIRGQGYEQYV.

The chain has TRBV2 and TRBJ1-5, with 7 bases that match TRBD1. Looked up from germline, CDR1 is SNHLY and CDR2 is FYNNEI. V was pared by 7 bases and J by 3 bases, with 3 bases of the junction left unmatched. This CDR3 has 13 residues. CDR3 residues: CASKGQLNQPQHF. DNA of the CDR3: TGTGCCAGCAAGGGACAGCTCAATCAGCCCCAGCATTTT.

V is TRBV5-1 and J is TRBJ1-1; the D gene is possibly TRBD1 (5 bases). The CDR3 has 15 amino acids. V was clipped by 0 bases and J by 1 base, with 10 bases between them. In germline, CDR1 is SGHRS, CDR2 YFSETQ. The CDR3 DNA follows: TGCGCCAGCAGCTTGGCCGTAACAGGGAACACTGAAGCTTTCTTT. Translation: CASSLAVTGNTEAFF.

The chain combines TRBV5-6 with TRBJ1-1; D perhaps matches TRBD1 (5 bases). V lost 3 bases and J lost 1, with 19 bases in between. Per the germline V gene, CDR1 is SGHDT and CDR2 is YYEEEE. CDR3 length equals 17 residues. Here the CDR3 DNA reads TGTGCCAGCAGCTCCCTGCAGGGTTTCTTGCGGAACACTGAAGCTTTCTTT. Translated: CASSSLQGFLRNTEAFF.

This sequence joins TRBV7-6 and TRBJ1-6, with D possibly being TRBD1 (5 bases). Germline V gene lookup returns CDR1 SGHVS and CDR2 FNYEAQ. V was pared by 5 bases and J by 9 bases, with 17 bases between. The CDR3 is made up of 15 amino acids. CDR3 in DNA: TGTGCCAGCAGCCTCGCTAGGGGTACAGGTTCACCCCTCCACTTT. Translated: CASSLARGTGSPLHF.

V usage is TRBV3-1 (or the pseudogene TRBV3-2) and J usage is TRBJ2-7; weak D call: TRBD2 (5 bases). Germline lookup yields CDR1 LGHDT and CDR2 YNNKEL (reference sequence). This CDR3 has 12 residues. V lost 2 bases and J lost 6, with 8 bases in between. This CDR3 is CASSQRGREQYV. CDR3 in DNA: TGTGCCAGCAGCCAACGGGGTCGCGAGCAGTACGTC.

J is TRBJ1-2 and V is TRBV19; 9 nucleotides align to TRBD1. Germline CDR1 LNHDA, CDR2 SQIVND (reference sequence). The CDR3 extends over 14 amino acids. Losses at the gene ends were 4 bases for V and 5 bases for J; bases not matched to a gene: 5. Written as DNA, the CDR3 is TGTGCCAGTAGTACGTTCGGACAGGGGTATGGCTACACCTTC. Translated, it gives CASSTFGQGYGYTF.

This rearrangement joins TRBV5-1 to TRBJ1-4; a possible D gene is TRBD1 (5 bases). The CDR3 consists of 13 residues. Germline lookup yields CDR1 SGHRS and CDR2 YFSETQ. Trimming stripped 4 bases from V and 7 bases from J, with 11 bases between. The CDR3 DNA is TGCGCCAGCAGCCCGGGGGTTGCTGAAAAACTGTTTTTT. Its protein is CASSPGVAEKLFF.

This chain uses TRBV5-1 with TRBJ2-3; the match to TRBD2 covers 12 bases. J gave up 0 bases and V 3 bases, and 2 bases lay outside the gene matches. The CDR3 length is 16 residues. Germline V gene lookup returns CDR1 SGHRS and CDR2 YFSETQ. The DNA for the CDR3 is TGCGCCAGCAGCTGGACTAGCGGGGTTAGCACAGATACGCAGTATTTT. Its protein is CASSWTSGVSTDTQYF.

This sequence joins TRBV30 and TRBJ1-4, with D uncertain. The germline V gene has CDR1 GTSNPN and CDR2 SVGIG (reference sequence). This CDR3 contains 13 residues. Trimming shortened V by 3 bases and J by 4 bases, and 9 bases separated the two germline ends. The CDR3 DNA sequence: TGTGCCTGGAGCCAAACCATTAATGAAAAACTGTTTTTT. Translating gives CAWSQTINEKLFF.

The chain carries TRBV30 and TRBJ2-5, with unresolved D. The V gene lost 0 bases and the J gene lost 7 bases, with 12 bases spanning the gap. CDR1 and CDR2 (germline): GTSNPN, SVGIG (reference sequence). This CDR3 spans 13 amino acids. In DNA form, the CDR3 reads TGTGCCTGGAGTGTACAGCTAGTTGGGACCCAGTACTTC. Amino acid sequence: CAWSVQLVGTQYF. Drawing the rest from reference TRBV30 and TRBJ2-5, the complete variable domain is SQTIHQWPATLVQPVGSPLSLECTVEGTSNPNLYWYRQAAGRGLQLLFYSVGIGQISSEVPQNLSASRPQDRQFILSSKKLLLSDSGFYLCAWSVQLVGTQYFGPGTRLLVL.

This clone was detected only a few times. The rearrangement joins TRBV6-5 to TRBJ2-7; perhaps TRBD2 as D (6 bases). CDR3 size: 13 residues. Trimming pared 7 bases from V and 4 bases from J, leaving 14 bases between. The germline V gene encodes CDR1 MNHEY and CDR2 SVGAGI. The CDR3 sequence: CASIRDFQYEQYV. In nucleotides, the CDR3 is TGTGCCAGCATCAGGGACTTCCAGTACGAGCAGTACGTC.

The J gene is TRBJ1-5, the V gene TRBV7-9; 7 positions match TRBD1. This CDR3 contains 14 residues. V lost 5 bases and J lost 5; bases outside the gene matches: 6. Germline V gives CDR1 SEHNR, CDR2 FQNEAQ (reference sequence). The CDR3 DNA reads TGTGCCAGCAGCCAGGACAGGTCAGATCAGCCCCAGCATTTT. It is translated as CASSQDRSDQPQHF.